This T cell receptor (beta chain) was obtained from a study of T cell repertoires in aging, cancer and after chemotherapy. Study information: Pre- and post-chemotherapy samples were paired from chronic lymphocytic leukemia patients treated with fludarabine- or bendamustine-based regimens.

Trimming pared 6 bases from V and 1 base from J, leaving 12 bases between. CDR3 length: 14 residues. Germline V gives CDR1 MNHEY, CDR2 SVGAGI. As for this clonotype: Its antigen is as yet unknown. Since a much larger clone is just one base distant, this may be a read error.

TCR beta rearrangements were amplified from peripheral blood genomic DNA. Rearranged V-D-J TRB sequences were amplified with a mixed TRB-A/B primer pool. MiXCR, run by TCRdb on the multiplex PCR reads, gives a single entry per CDR3 protein. The sample comprises thousands of distinct CDR3 sequences, 30% to 40% of which are singletons, and 13% to 15% rests with the top ten. Study-wide findings and caveats: In each cancer cohort, median generation probability increased across chemotherapy, suggesting thymic output rebounded. Age-matched healthy donors had significantly more diverse, less clonal blood TCR repertoires than untreated cancer patients. The repertoire data cannot show anything about immunological memory following chemotherapy.

J is TRBJ2-5 and V is TRBV6-5; perhaps D is TRBD1 or TRBD2 (5 bases each). This sequence was found in a human donor with a blood cancer. Sequenced sample: blood. DNA for the CDR3: TGTGCCAGCAGCATGGCCGGGACCCAAGAGACCCAGTACTTC. Its translation is CASSMAGTQETQYF.